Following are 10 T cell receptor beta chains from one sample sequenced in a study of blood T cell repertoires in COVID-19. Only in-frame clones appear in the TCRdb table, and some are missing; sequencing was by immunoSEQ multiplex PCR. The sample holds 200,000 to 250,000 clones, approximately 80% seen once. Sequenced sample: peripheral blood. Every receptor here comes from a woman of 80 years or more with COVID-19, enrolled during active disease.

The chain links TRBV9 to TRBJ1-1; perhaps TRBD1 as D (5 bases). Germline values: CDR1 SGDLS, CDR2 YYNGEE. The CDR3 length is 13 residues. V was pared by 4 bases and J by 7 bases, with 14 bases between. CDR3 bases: TGTGCCAGCAGCCCATCGGGGGACCGTGAAGCTTTCTTT. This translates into CASSPSGDREAFF.

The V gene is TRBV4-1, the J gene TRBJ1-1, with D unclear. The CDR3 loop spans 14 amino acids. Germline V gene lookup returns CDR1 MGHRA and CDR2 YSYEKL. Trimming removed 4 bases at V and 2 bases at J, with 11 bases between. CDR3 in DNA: TGCGCCAGCAGCCTGACAACCGTTAACACTGAAGCTTTCTTT. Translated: CASSLTTVNTEAFF.

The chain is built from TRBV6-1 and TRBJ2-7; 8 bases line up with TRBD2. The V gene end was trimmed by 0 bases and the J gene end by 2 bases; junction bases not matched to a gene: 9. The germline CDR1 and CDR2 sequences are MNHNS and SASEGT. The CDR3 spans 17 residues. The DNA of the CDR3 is TGTGCCAGCAGTGAAGCCCTTGGCGCGGGAGGCGCCTACGAGCAGTACTTC. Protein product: CASSEALGAGGAYEQYF.

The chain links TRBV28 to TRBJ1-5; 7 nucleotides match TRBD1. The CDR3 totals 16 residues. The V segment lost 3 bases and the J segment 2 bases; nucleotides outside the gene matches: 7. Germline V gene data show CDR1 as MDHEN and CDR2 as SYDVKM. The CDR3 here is CASSLRATGRNQPQHF. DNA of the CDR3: TGTGCCAGCAGTTTGAGGGCGACAGGGCGCAATCAGCCCCAGCATTTT.

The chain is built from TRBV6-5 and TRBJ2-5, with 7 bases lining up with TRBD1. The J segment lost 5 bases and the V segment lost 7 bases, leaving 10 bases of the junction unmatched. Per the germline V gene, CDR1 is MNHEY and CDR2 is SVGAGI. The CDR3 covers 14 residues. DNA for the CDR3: TGTGCCAGCAATTCCCCGGACAGGTTCGAGACCCAGTACTTC. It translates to CASNSPDRFETQYF.

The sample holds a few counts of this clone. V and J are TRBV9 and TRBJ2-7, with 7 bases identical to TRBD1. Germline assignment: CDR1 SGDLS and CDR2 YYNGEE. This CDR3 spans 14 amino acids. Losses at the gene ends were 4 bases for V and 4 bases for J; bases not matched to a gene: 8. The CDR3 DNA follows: TGTGCCAGCAGCCCCAGGACAGGTCAATACGAGCAGTACTTC. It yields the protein CASSPRTGQYEQYF.

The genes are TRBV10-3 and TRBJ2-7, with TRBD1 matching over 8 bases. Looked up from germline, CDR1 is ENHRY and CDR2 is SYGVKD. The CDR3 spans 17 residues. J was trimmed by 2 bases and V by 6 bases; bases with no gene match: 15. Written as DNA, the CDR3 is TGTGCCATCAGCCCTCCAGTAGGTCAGGGGGCCCCCTACGAGCAGTACTTC. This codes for CAISPPVGQGAPYEQYF.

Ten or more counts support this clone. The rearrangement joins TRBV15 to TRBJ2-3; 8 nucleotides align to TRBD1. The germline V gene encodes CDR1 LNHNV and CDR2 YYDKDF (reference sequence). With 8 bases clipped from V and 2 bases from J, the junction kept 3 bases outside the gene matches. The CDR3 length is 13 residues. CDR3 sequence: CATRQGTTDTQYF. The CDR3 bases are TGTGCCACCCGACAGGGGACCACAGATACGCAGTATTTT.

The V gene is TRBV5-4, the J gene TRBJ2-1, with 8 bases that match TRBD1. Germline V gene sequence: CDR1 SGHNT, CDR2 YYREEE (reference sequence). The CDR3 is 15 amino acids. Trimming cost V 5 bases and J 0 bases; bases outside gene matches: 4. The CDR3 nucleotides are TGTGCCAGCAGTCCCGGGACAGGCTCCTACAATGAGCAGTTCTTC. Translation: CASSPGTGSYNEQFF.

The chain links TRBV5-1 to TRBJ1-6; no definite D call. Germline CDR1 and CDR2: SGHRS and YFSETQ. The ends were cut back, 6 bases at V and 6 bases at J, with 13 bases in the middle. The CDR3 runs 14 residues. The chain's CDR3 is CASTSGRANSPLHF. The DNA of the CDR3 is TGCGCCAGCACATCGGGGAGGGCTAATTCACCCCTCCACTTT.